This T cell receptor beta chain was sequenced during a study of T cell responses to AZD1222 COVID-19 vaccine. Study outcomes and limitations: There were repertoire samples only from the period after the peak T cell response. Nearly half of the spike-specific TCRs reportedly recognize variant regions that carry no mutations.

A remark on this clone: Its antigen is unidentified.

Method: immunoSEQ multiplex PCR; TCRdb's copy keeps in-frame clones and lacks some. The profile shows 140,000 to 150,000 clones, approximately 92% of them singletons. The clonotype originates from an adult in good health. Sequencing was performed on peripheral blood, taken on day 0 of AZD1222 vaccination.

The CDR3 DNA follows: TGTGCCAGCAGTCTTCACGGACTAGCGGGCACAGATACGCAGTATTTT. This translates into CASSLHGLAGTDTQYF. The chain joins TRBV6-4 to TRBJ2-3; 10 nucleotides match TRBD2. This CDR3 region has 16 residues. V trimming: 5 bases; J trimming: 1 base; junction bases outside the gene matches: 6. Germline V lookup: CDR1 MRHNA, CDR2 SNTAGT.